This section outlines one TCR beta chain sequence together with its context. The table came from immunoSEQ multiplex PCR; TCRdb's copy has only in-frame clones and leaves some out. The profile shows approximately 470,000 clones, around 85% of them singletons. These data come from a study of blood T cell repertoires in COVID-19. Germline V gene lookup returns CDR1 SGDLS and CDR2 YYNGEE. The CDR3 is 15 residues long. The V end was cut by 4 bases, the J end by 6 bases, with 20 bases between. The clonotype comes from a human donor in a cohort sampled during active COVID-19. Sequencing was done on a sample of peripheral blood. The chain carries TRBV9 and TRBJ2-7; D call uncertain. CDR3 protein: CASSPSGLERREQYF. The CDR3 bases are TGTGCCAGCAGCCCGAGTGGGCTTGAAAGGCGCGAGCAGTACTTC.